This TCR beta chain derives from a study of OX40 agonist ivuxolimab in advanced cancers. Study details: Clinicians treated patients with ivuxolimab, an agonistic anti-OX40 (CD134) antibody.

J lost 5 bases, V lost 4 bases, and 11 bases had no gene match. Germline lookup yields CDR1 SGHVS and CDR2 FNYEAQ. The CDR3 spans 16 residues. Study-level results: Clonal expansion from baseline to week 6 occurred in both CD4+ and CD8+ T cells.

Measured with immunoSEQ multiplex PCR; TCRdb has only the in-frame clones, and not every one. The data contain almost 90,000 clones, roughly 90% of them seen just once; the ten biggest clones take up 0.7% to 0.9%. Comment on this clone: Its cognate antigen is unknown.

The V gene is TRBV7-6, the J gene TRBJ2-5, with 9 bases identical to TRBD1. The specimen was CD4+ or CD8+ T cells sorted from blood, collected in a trial of the OX40 agonist ivuxolimab. This receptor was identified in an adult with an advanced solid tumor such as melanoma, head and neck, liver or kidney cancer. The CDR3 DNA follows: TGTGCCAGCAGCTCGACGGGACAGGGAGGTTGGGAGACCCAGTACTTC. Its translation: CASSSTGQGGWETQYF. The full variable domain, completed using reference TRBV7-6 and TRBJ2-5, is GAGVSQSPRYKVTKRGQDVALRCDPISGHVSLYWYRQALGQGPEFLTYFNYEAQQDKSGLPNDRFSAERPEGSISTLTIQRTEQRDSAMYRCASSSTGQGGWETQYFGPGTRLLVL.